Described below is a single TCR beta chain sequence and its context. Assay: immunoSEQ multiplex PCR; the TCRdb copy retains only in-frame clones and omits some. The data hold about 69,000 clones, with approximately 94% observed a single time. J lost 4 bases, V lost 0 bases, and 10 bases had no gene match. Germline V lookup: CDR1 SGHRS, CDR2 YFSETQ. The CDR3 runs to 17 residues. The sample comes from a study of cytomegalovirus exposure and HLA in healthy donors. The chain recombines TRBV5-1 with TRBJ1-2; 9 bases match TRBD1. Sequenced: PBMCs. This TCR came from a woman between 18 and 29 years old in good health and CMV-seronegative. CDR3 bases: TGCGCCAGCAGCTTGGGGGCCCCGGGACAGGGTGCCTATGGCTACACCTTC. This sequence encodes CASSLGAPGQGAYGYTF.